These 2 T cell receptor beta chains came from one sample sequenced in a study of blood T cells in healthy people across ages. Alongside a J-beta primer mix, a sample-barcoded 5' primer served in a second PCR lasting about 7 to 11 cycles. TCRdb reprocessed the 5' RACE reads with MiXCR, giving one entry per CDR3 protein. The repertoire holds approximately 1,700,000 distinct CDR3 sequences, with about two fifths as singletons. Sequencing was done on a sample of blood. The receptors stem from a human donor in good health.

A remark on this clonotype: Lacking the conserved final phenylalanine or tryptophan, this CDR3 likely reflects a read error. This chain uses TRBV4-2 with TRBJ2-6; possibly TRBD1 for D (8 bases). The CDR3 extends over 20 amino acids. Germline V lookup: CDR1 LGHNA, CDR2 YNFKEQ. Written as DNA, the CDR3 is TGTGCCAGCAGCCAAGTCCCGACAGGGGACTATGGCTCTGGCGCCAACGTCCTGACTGTC. Protein: CASSQVPTGDYGSGANVLTV.

This clonotype was recorded a few times. V is TRBV5-1 and J is TRBJ2-5; 16 nucleotides line up with TRBD2. This CDR3 has 18 amino acids. CDR1 is SGHRS, CDR2 YFSETQ, per germline. The ends lost 3 bases at V and 2 bases at J; junction bases unmatched: 7. CDR3 nucleotides: TGCGCCAGCAGCTCCGGGACTAGCGGGGGGGCTTGGCAAGAGACCCAGTACTTC. Protein: CASSSGTSGGAWQETQYF.